Below, one T cell receptor beta chain is given with its context. Antigen specificity is unknown. Per germline, CDR1 GTSNPN and CDR2 SVGIG (reference sequence). The CDR3 sequence is 11 residues long. With 1 base removed from V and 11 bases from J, the gap between germline ends came to 11 bases. The PCR contained 60 Vbeta and 13 Jbeta primers. Only in-frame clones appear in the TCRdb table, and some are missing; sequencing was by immunoSEQ multiplex PCR. The sample contains under 65,000 clones, 82% of which appear only once. The sample comes from a study of cytomegalovirus exposure and HLA in healthy donors. Study results and caveats: Associated with cytomegalovirus, according to the listing, were about 160 TCR beta chains.

V usage is TRBV30 and J usage is TRBJ1-1; D is possibly TRBD1 (5 bases). This TCR derives from a woman aged 18-30 years in good health and CMV-seronegative. The sample consisted of PBMCs. The CDR3 DNA reads TGTGCCTGGAGTGAAGGGGAAGGGGCTTTCTTT. Amino acid sequence: CAWSEGEGAFF.